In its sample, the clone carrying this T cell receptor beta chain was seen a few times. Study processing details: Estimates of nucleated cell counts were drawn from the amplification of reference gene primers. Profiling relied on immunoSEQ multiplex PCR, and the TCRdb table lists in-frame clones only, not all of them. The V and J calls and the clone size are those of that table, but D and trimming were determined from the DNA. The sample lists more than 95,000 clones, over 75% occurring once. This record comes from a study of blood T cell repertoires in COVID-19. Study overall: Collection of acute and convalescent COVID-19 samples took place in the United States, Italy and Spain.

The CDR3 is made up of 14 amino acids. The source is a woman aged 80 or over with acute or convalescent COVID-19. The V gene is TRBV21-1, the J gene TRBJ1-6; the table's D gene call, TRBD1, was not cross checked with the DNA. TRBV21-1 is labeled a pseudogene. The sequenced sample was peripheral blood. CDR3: CANGTGAGDSPLHF. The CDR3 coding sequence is TGTGCCAACGGGACAGGGGCCGGCGATTCACCCCTCCACTTT.